This entry is about one T cell receptor beta chain. The antigen remains undetermined. CDR3 size: 15 residues. Trimming removed 5 bases from V and 0 bases from J, with 9 bases in between. Per the germline V gene, CDR1 is SGHDT and CDR2 is YYEEEE. All of the isolated RNA was reverse transcribed, so expressed TCRB transcripts were sequenced. Profiled with immunoSEQ multiplex PCR; TCRdb holds only in-frame clones, not every one. The profile shows approximately 250,000 clones, approximately 10% of them singletons. One heparinised draw of blood, averaging around 120 mL, came from each donor. The sample originates from a study of beta chain features in type 1 diabetes. At the level of the study: Regarding age, gender and cell yields, patients proved similar to healthy donors. Points from the study as a whole: Within each of all four CD4+ subsets, Type 1 diabetes patients had TCRB CDR3s that were moderately but significantly shorter.

The sequence was obtained from a man aged 30-40 years with type 1 diabetes. Sequences were obtained from naive CD4+ T cells from blood. The V gene is TRBV5-6, the J gene TRBJ2-6; D is perhaps TRBD2 (5 bases). The CDR3 is CASSLGLSGANVLTF. CDR3 in DNA: TGTGCCAGCAGTCTAGGACTCTCTGGGGCCAACGTCCTGACTTTC.